Below, one TCR beta chain is given with its context. It lacks a known antigen. No much larger clone is present one base from it, and per-base qualities are unavailable. The sample comes from a study of beta chain features in type 1 diabetes listed by TCRdb under 2018. Concerning the study at large: Mean age, gender distribution, total cell number and subset yield were not different between patients and healthy donors. A total of 85 million to 110 million sorted cells were examined across all samples, and RNA yield correlated strongly with the number of cells per subset. In the study, TCRB repertoires of sorted circulating CD4+ T cell subsets from recently diagnosed type 1 diabetes patients were compared with those of matched healthy donors. Whereas all 30 or so donors provided naive and central memory subsets, regulatory and stem cell-like memory subsets were isolated from just 8 patients and roughly eight healthy donors.

A single peripheral blood draw of approximately 120 mL on average was collected from each donor into heparinised tubes. A BD FACSAria II was used to sort naive, central memory, regulatory and stem cell-like memory CD4+ T cells with a panel that included CD45RO, CCR7, CD25, CD127, CD95 and CD27. All sorted populations exceeded 95% purity. PBMCs were isolated immediately by Lymphoprep density gradient centrifugation and stained directly without culture. So that batch effects would be minimized, each experiment stained and sorted samples in pairs, pairing one healthy donor with one patient. The entire amount of isolated RNA was reverse transcribed using the High Capacity cDNA Reverse Transcription Kit, so the sequenced TCRB transcripts were expressed ones. Deep immunoSEQ sequencing was performed on naive, central memory and regulatory T cell samples, with an average of approximately 4 million total reads per sample. After sorted cells were lysed in RLT buffer, RNA was extracted with DNase-treated RNeasy Micro or Mini kits, with the choice depending on cell number. To prevent cross-contamination, each cell subset was processed individually, whereas patient and healthy donor samples were processed jointly. The immunoSEQ multiplex PCR was used to amplify TCRB sequences from cDNA, generating 87-bp fragments that spanned the CDR3 region. Sequencing of the amplicons was done on the Illumina HiSeq platform. The published analysis was carried out like this. Synthetic template baselines were used to correct PCR bias computationally, reads within Hamming distance 2 were collapsed, and singletons that could not be merged were discarded. Reads were aligned against IMGT so that V, D and J genes, CDR3 length and insertions or deletions at six rearrangement sites could be assigned. Clonotype counts were normalized to sorted cell number within each subset before computing true diversity and Gini coefficients with the tcR R package. Repertoire sharing was quantified using the overlap coefficient calculated on TCRB nucleotide sequences. Out-of-frame TCRB sequences from naive cells were analyzed as a proxy for the pre-selection repertoire. The table was pulled from immuneACCESS by TCRdb, which kept in-frame rearrangements only. Such tables lose some clones; where checked, under half of the loss comes from unresolved V genes, and the rest has no known cause. V, J and clone size derive from that table, while D and trimming were established from the DNA sequence. For this sample there are 200,000 to 250,000 clones; over 9.5% appear just once. Of the sample, 0.034% is held by the ten largest clones.

Here is what the overall study found, with its caveats: At VDJ recombination sites, patients with type 1 diabetes made fewer insertions and deleted more nucleotides, a pattern implying thymic rearrangement abnormalities. Naive, central memory and regulatory TCRB repertoires appeared to be more similar among patients than among healthy donors. Type 1 diabetes patients showed a moderate but significant shortening of TCRB CDR3 length in all four CD4+ subsets. Because cDNA was sequenced instead of genomic DNA, activated cells with high expression could be over-represented, although the groups did not differ in activation or CD3 levels. Shorter templates might have been favored by PCR, but patient and control samples were amplified and corrected together, so both groups would have been affected equally by any skew. Because small numbers of individuals were included in the HLA sub-analyses, any influence of HLA type on TCRB rearrangement was left unresolved.

The cysteine opens and the phenylalanine closes a CDR3 of 15 amino acids. CDR3 DNA only is kept here, 45 bases in frame from base 1. The germline V gene yields SGHTA for CDR1 and FQGTGA for CDR2. V sheds 2 bases and J sheds 5 bases, leaving 15 bases between their ends. The sample consisted of naive CD4+ T cells from blood. The cell subset or site tag for this specimen amounts to: true naive CD4+ T cells. The chain was built from TRBV7-3 and TRBJ1-2; the D gene is perhaps TRBD1, on 6 matching bases. The receptor's source is a young woman in good health. The CDR3 here reads CASSLFSDSNYGYTF. DNA sequence: TGTGCCAGCAGCTTATTTTCGGACAGTAATTATGGCTACACCTTC.